This entry lists 11 T cell receptor beta chains sequenced from one sample in a study of blood T cell dynamics during melanoma immunotherapy. Time point meaning: pre-treatment baseline. The assay was immunoSEQ multiplex PCR, and TCRdb's table has in-frame clones only and misses some. The sample contains about 9,600 clones, around 89% of which appear only once. The sample was blood, taken from a patient treated with checkpoint blockade. The receptors were gathered from a human donor with melanoma.

The gene calls are TRBV27 and TRBJ2-2, with 7 nucleotides matching TRBD2. J was trimmed by 2 bases and V by 5 bases; bases with no gene match: 11. The CDR3 is made up of 17 amino acids. Looked up from germline, CDR1 is MNHEY and CDR2 is SMNVEV (reference sequence). The CDR3 nucleotides are TGTGCCAGCAGTCTAACCCCACGCGGGAGTAACACCGGGGAGCTGTTTTTT. It encodes CASSLTPRGSNTGELFF.

This rearrangement joins TRBV15 to TRBJ2-5; D is perhaps TRBD2 (5 bases). The germline gives CDR1 LNHNV, CDR2 YYDKDF (reference sequence). V lost 0 bases and J 7 bases, leaving 15 bases between the germline ends. The CDR3 sequence is 15 residues long. The CDR3, as DNA: TGTGCCACCAGCAGAGATCGGGCGGCAGGAGGGACCCAGTACTTC. It specifies CATSRDRAAGGTQYF.

V gene TRBV19 combines with J gene TRBJ1-2; D gene unclear. Germline V gene data show CDR1 as LNHDA and CDR2 as SQIVND (reference sequence). The CDR3 consists of 13 residues. The V end lost 7 bases, the J end lost 6 bases, and 15 bases lay between the germline ends. In DNA, the CDR3 is TGTGCCAGTACCCACGGAAGGAGAGATGGCTACACCTTC. The encoded protein is CASTHGRRDGYTF. The full variable domain, in which reference TRBV19 and TRBJ1-2 provide the parts outside the CDR3, is DGGITQSPKYLFRKEGQNVTLSCEQNLNHDAMYWYRQDPGQGLRLIYYSQIVNDFQKGDIAEGYSVSREKKESFPLTVTSAQKNPTAFYLCASTHGRRDGYTFGSGTRLTVV.

The CDR3 nucleotides read TGTGCCAGTAGTATGGAACGCCCTGGGGACTACGAGCAGTACGTC. Translating it yields CASSMERPGDYEQYV. V is TRBV19 and J is TRBJ2-7; D gene uncertain. The CDR3 has 15 amino acids. Germline V gives CDR1 LNHDA, CDR2 SQIVND (reference sequence). V lost 3 bases, J lost 3 bases, and 15 bases lay in between.

The chain couples TRBV6-5 to TRBJ1-2; possibly TRBD1 for D (6 bases). The CDR3 runs 13 residues. CDR1 is MNHEY and CDR2 is SVGAGI in the germline V gene. Deletions cut 7 bases from V and 8 bases from J, with 17 bases between. The CDR3, as DNA: TGTGCCAGCACTAGGCAGGGGAAAGGCGGCTACACCTTC. Residues: CASTRQGKGGYTF.

The rearrangement joins TRBV4-2 to TRBJ1-5; D gene uncertain. Germline V gives CDR1 LGHNA, CDR2 YNFKEQ. Trimming took off 0 bases at V and 3 bases at J, with 9 bases between the two ends. The CDR3 has 15 amino acids. The CDR3 loop is CASSQERGFNQPQHF. The CDR3 nucleotides read TGTGCCAGCAGCCAAGAGCGCGGATTCAATCAGCCCCAGCATTTT.

This clone was seen a single time. The J gene is TRBJ2-5, the V gene TRBV2; 9 positions match TRBD1. Germline trimming cut 8 bases from V and 5 bases from J; bases unmatched to any gene: 12. The CDR3 has 15 residues. In germline, CDR1 is SNHLY, CDR2 FYNNEI. The CDR3 spells CASGRTGALQETQYF. CDR3 coding DNA: TGTGCCAGCGGGAGGACAGGGGCCCTTCAGGAGACCCAGTACTTC.

V and J are TRBV2 and TRBJ1-2; TRBD1 might be the D (5 bases). Germline V lookup: CDR1 SNHLY, CDR2 FYNNEI. This CDR3 contains 14 residues. V lost 7 bases and J 4 bases, leaving 16 bases between the germline ends. Here the CDR3 reads CASTWGPDIYGYTF. Written as DNA, the CDR3 is TGTGCCAGCACCTGGGGCCCCGACATCTATGGCTACACCTTC.

The chain couples TRBV5-1 to TRBJ2-1; D might be TRBD2 (5 bases). V gave up 3 bases and J gave up 0 bases, with 13 bases separating them. The CDR3 covers 16 residues. CDR1 and CDR2 (germline): SGHRS, YFSETQ. The CDR3 spells CASSSGSGSSYNEQFF. The DNA for the CDR3 is TGCGCCAGCAGCTCTGGGAGTGGGAGCTCCTACAATGAGCAGTTCTTC.

This chain joins TRBV19 and TRBJ2-7, with 10 bases identical to TRBD1. The CDR3 totals 16 residues. Germline V gene sequence: CDR1 LNHDA, CDR2 SQIVND (reference sequence). With 7 bases clipped from V and 7 bases from J, the junction kept 16 bases outside the gene matches. In DNA, the CDR3 is TGTGCCAGTACCCAGGGGAGCGACAGGGGGCTGGGTGAGCAGTACTTC. Translation: CASTQGSDRGLGEQYF.

The chain uses TRBV5-1 and TRBJ2-5; 9 bases map to TRBD2. The assigned J gene may be wrong: the sequence end matches TRBJ2-7 better. The CDR3 contains 15 residues. CDR1 SGHRS and CDR2 YFSETQ come from the germline V gene. The DNA for the CDR3 is TGCGCCAGCAGCTTGAGTAGCGGGGGACTCTACGAGCAGTACTTC. As protein: CASSLSSGGLYEQYF.